This TCR beta chain was found in a study of Ad26.COV2.S vaccination and SARS-CoV-2 variants. Sample treatment: some 19 received Ad26.COV2.S at low or high dose, single or two shots; 5 received placebo; per-sample allocation not given. The investigators took samples on day 63 after the first vaccine or placebo injection. This CDR3 comprises 15 residues. V lost 4 bases and J lost 5; bases outside the gene matches: 9. Germline CDR1 reads SNHLY; CDR2 reads FYNNEI. Assay: immunoSEQ multiplex PCR; the TCRdb copy retains only in-frame clones and omits some. Of 250,000 or so clones listed, approximately 88% are singletons.

The receptor's source is a person between 18 and 59 years old who received the Ad26.COV2.S COVID-19 vaccine or a placebo. The sample was peripheral blood, taken in a trial of Ad26.COV2.S vaccine versus placebo. This chain connects TRBV2 to TRBJ1-2, with 8 positions matching TRBD1. The DNA of the CDR3 is TGTGCCAGCAGTGTAGGACAGGGTGGAGGGTATGGCTACACCTTC. It specifies CASSVGQGGGYGYTF.